This T cell receptor (beta chain) was captured by sequencing in a study of cytomegalovirus exposure and HLA in healthy donors. Turning to the study itself: Earlier results showed 117 million unique TCR beta sequences derived from approximately 170 million T cells. Study outcomes and limitations: Being indistinguishable, some V segments were excluded, TRBV6-2 and TRBV6-3 among them.

This clone came up once. Its antigen remains unidentified. CDR1 is SGHTA and CDR2 is FQGTGA in the germline V gene. The CDR3 runs 14 residues. Trimming pared 6 bases from V and 0 bases from J, leaving 6 bases between. Primers for the PCR totalled 60 Vbeta and 13 Jbeta. The data were produced by immunoSEQ multiplex PCR, yet TCRdb's version contains in-frame clones alone and is incomplete. Altogether around 100,000 clones are present, around three quarters being singletons, with the ten largest covering 6% to 9.5%. The material sequenced was PBMCs. This TCR was recovered from a man aged 30-40 years in good health and CMV-seronegative. The gene calls are TRBV7-3 and TRBJ2-6, with D uncertain. The CDR3 DNA is TGTGCCAGCAGTTGGAGCTCTGGGGCCAACGTCCTGACTTTC. Amino acids: CASSWSSGANVLTF.